One sample yielded the 26 T cell receptor beta chains listed below, sequenced in a study of neoadjuvant anti-PD-1 for oral cavity cancer (dated by TCRdb to 2020 to 2022). In the paper's terms, the time point label means: after neoadjuvant nivolumab, at surgical resection. Preparation of the library involved the immunoSEQ multiplex PCR assay. TCRdb stores this immuneACCESS table with in-frame sequences only. Part of the clones is absent; in the studies checked, under half of the shortfall reflects unresolved V genes, and no reason is known for the rest. The sample table contains roughly 36,000 clones; only one count was recorded for over 30% of them. The leading ten clones occupy about a sixth of the sample. The sequenced sample was tumor tissue, obtained after nivolumab (anti-PD-1) treatment. The receptors here all came from a person between 40 and 79 years old with oral cavity squamous cell carcinoma.

This clone has a handful of counts. J is TRBJ2-7 and V is TRBV29-1, with a tentative D call TRBD1 (5 bases). Trimming stripped 7 bases from V and 4 bases from J, with 17 bases between. Germline assignment: CDR1 SQVTM and CDR2 ANQGSEA. The CDR3 sequence is 13 residues long. CDR3 nucleotides: TGCAGCGCCAGGAGTGGGGCAAGGTACGAGCAGTACTTC. Translating gives CSARSGARYEQYF.

This clone came up many times. The chain joins TRBV27 to TRBJ1-1; D unclear. Germline V gene sequence: CDR1 MNHEY, CDR2 SMNVEV (reference sequence). The CDR3 is 15 residues long. The V end was cut by 5 bases, the J end by 0 bases, with 13 bases between. CDR3 region: CASSRPGGMNTEAFF. CDR3 DNA sequence: TGTGCCAGCAGTCGACCTGGAGGCATGAACACTGAAGCTTTCTTT.

This clone was observed many times. The CDR3 here is CASSTGDYGYTF. CDR3 nucleotides: TGCGCCAGCAGTACTGGCGACTATGGCTACACCTTC. The gene calls are TRBV10-2 and TRBJ1-2, with D unresolved. The CDR3 is 12 residues long. Trimming took 5 bases from V and 3 from J, leaving 7 bases between them. Germline V lookup: CDR1 WSHSY, CDR2 SAAADI.

J is TRBJ1-2 and V is TRBV30; D unclear. CDR3 length equals 13 residues. V was shortened by 5 bases and J by 7 bases, with 17 bases between the two germline ends. The V gene's germline CDR1 is GTSNPN and CDR2 SVGIG (reference sequence). The CDR3 coding sequence is TGTGCCTGGTCCCCGCAGGCCCAGGCTGGCTACACCTTC. It is translated as CAWSPQAQAGYTF.

The CDR3 coding sequence is TGTGCCAGCAGCTTATTCGGAAGACAGCCCTATTATCTCTCTGGGGCCAACGTCCTGACTTTC. This translates into CASSLFGRQPYYLSGANVLTF. The V call is TRBV7-6, the J call TRBJ2-6; tentative D call: TRBD1 (5 bases). Per the germline V gene, CDR1 is SGHVS and CDR2 is FNYEAQ. The ends were cut back, 2 bases at V and 0 bases at J, with 23 bases in the middle. This CDR3 comprises 21 residues.

This clone was seen only a few times. The V gene is TRBV10-1, the J gene TRBJ2-2; D call uncertain. This CDR3 comprises 17 residues. CDR1 WNHNN and CDR2 SYGVQD come from the germline V gene (reference sequence). Deletions cut 1 base from V and 6 bases from J, with 18 bases between. DNA for the CDR3: TGCGCCAGCAGTGAGTACCCGAAGACCCCTCGATCCGGGGAGCTGTTTTTT. Amino acids: CASSEYPKTPRSGELFF.

This chain uses TRBV11-3 with TRBJ2-5; D is uncertain. Germline values: CDR1 SGHNT, CDR2 YENEEA. V was trimmed by 5 bases and J by 5 bases, leaving 12 bases between them. This CDR3 is 13 amino acids long. CDR3 sequence: CASSPPFSETQYF. The CDR3 DNA is TGTGCCAGCAGCCCGCCGTTCTCTGAGACCCAGTACTTC.

This clone was found a few times. The V call is TRBV7-3, the J call TRBJ2-5, with TRBD2 matching over 8 bases. The CDR3 spans 16 residues. The junction had 7 bases not matched to a gene; V was cut back by 3 bases and J by 1 base. Germline-derived CDR1 and CDR2 are SGHTA and FQGTGA. CDR3 bases: TGTGCCAGCAGCTTGATTGGTAGCGGGGCCCAAGAGACCCAGTACTTC. Its protein product is CASSLIGSGAQETQYF.

The rearrangement uses TRBV30 and TRBJ1-2; D remains ambiguous. This CDR3 comprises 13 residues. Germline V gene sequence: CDR1 GTSNPN, CDR2 SVGIG (reference sequence). Trimming took 2 bases from V and 2 from J, leaving 9 bases between them. The DNA of the CDR3 is TGTGCCTGGAGTCGGCAAGAAAACTATGGCTACACCTTC. Translation gives CAWSRQENYGYTF.

The chain combines TRBV21-1 with TRBJ1-5. TRBV21-1 is assigned pseudogene status. The CDR3 runs 19 residues. Here the CDR3 reads CASSGAIPGWGKYNQPQHF. The CDR3 nucleotides are TGTGCCAGCAGTGGGGCGATCCCGGGGTGGGGGAAGTACAATCAGCCCCAGCATTTT.

This rearrangement joins TRBV4-1 to TRBJ2-6; no definite D call. V was trimmed by 1 base and J by 1 base, leaving 8 bases between them. Germline CDR1 and CDR2: MGHRA and YSYEKL. The CDR3 covers 16 residues. The CDR3 DNA follows: TGCGCCAGCAGCCAAGTTGAACAGTCTGGGGCCAACGTCCTGACTTTC. As protein: CASSQVEQSGANVLTF.

The chain employs TRBV15 and TRBJ2-1; 9 bases fit TRBD1. Germline lookup yields CDR1 LNHNV and CDR2 YYDKDF (reference sequence). The CDR3 totals 20 residues. V gave up 0 bases and J gave up 0 bases; unmatched junction bases: 12. The CDR3 DNA reads as TGTGCCACCAGCAGAGATTACGGGGACAGGGTCCAGAGCTCCTACAATGAGCAGTTCTTC. As protein: CATSRDYGDRVQSSYNEQFF.

This clone was detected only a few times. The chain couples TRBV5-1 to TRBJ1-2; a weak D match, TRBD1 (5 bases). The CDR3 consists of 13 residues. V was cut by 5 bases and J by 6 bases, with 14 bases left in between. From germline, CDR1 is SGHRS and CDR2 YFSETQ. CDR3 sequence: CASRLSPGDGYTF. In DNA, the CDR3 is TGCGCCAGCAGATTAAGTCCGGGGGATGGCTACACCTTC.

The DNA of the CDR3 is TGTGCCAGTGAGTTACTCAGTGGCTACACCTTC. The encoded protein is CASELLSGYTF. The chain employs TRBV2 and TRBJ1-2; D remains unclear. Germline V gene lookup returns CDR1 SNHLY and CDR2 FYNNEI. V was pared by 9 bases and J by 7 bases, with 12 bases between. The CDR3 spans 11 residues.

The chain is built from TRBV23-1 and TRBJ1-5; no reliable D call. TRBV23-1 is given ORF status, its function remaining uncertain. V lost 0 bases, J lost 6 bases, and 9 bases lay in between. The CDR3 is made up of 14 amino acids. The CDR3 loop is CASSQSSGVQPQHF. The CDR3 DNA follows: TGCGCCAGCAGTCAATCGAGCGGCGTTCAGCCCCAGCATTTT.

This chain connects TRBV19 to TRBJ2-6; D ambiguous. The germline CDR1 and CDR2 sequences are LNHDA and SQIVND (reference sequence). Trimming cost V 7 bases and J 0 bases, with 13 bases left between them. CDR3 length: 16 residues. This CDR3 is CASIRGRHSGANVLTF. In DNA form, the CDR3 reads TGTGCCAGTATTCGCGGCAGGCACTCTGGGGCCAACGTCCTGACTTTC. Full variable domain (missing parts from reference TRBV19 and TRBJ2-6): DGGITQSPKYLFRKEGQNVTLSCEQNLNHDAMYWYRQDPGQGLRLIYYSQIVNDFQKGDIAEGYSVSREKKESFPLTVTSAQKNPTAFYLCASIRGRHSGANVLTFGAGSRLTVL.

This clone was recorded a few times. In nucleotides, the CDR3 is TGCGCCAGCAGCCGCAGGGACAGCACCTACGAGCAGTACTTC. Protein sequence: CASSRRDSTYEQYF. The J gene is TRBJ2-7, the V gene TRBV5-1; 7 bases line up with TRBD1. Germline CDR1 is SGHRS and CDR2 is YFSETQ. The CDR3 runs to 14 residues. The V segment lost 4 bases and the J segment 2 bases; nucleotides outside the gene matches: 6.

For this clone: This likely stems from a read error, as it lies one base from a far larger clone. The chain has TRBV11-2 and TRBJ2-5; D call uncertain. The germline V and J ends were trimmed by 3 bases and 2 bases, with 7 bases remaining between them. The CDR3 covers 13 residues. Per germline, CDR1 SGHAT and CDR2 FQNNGV. In DNA form, the CDR3 reads TGTGCCAGCAGCTTGGGCCGACAAGAGACCCAGTACTTC. This gives the protein CASSLGRQETQYF.

This clone was observed a few times. The V call is TRBV29-1, the J call TRBJ2-7, with TRBD2 matching 11 bases. The V and J ends lost 6 bases and 0 bases, in that order; junction bases with no gene match: 1. CDR3 length: 13 amino acids. CDR1 is SQVTM, CDR2 ANQGSEA, per germline. CDR3 region: CSVLAGASYEQYF. For the CDR3, the DNA is TGCAGCGTACTAGCGGGGGCCTCCTACGAGCAGTACTTC.

J is TRBJ2-7 and V is TRBV30, with D maybe TRBD1 (5 bases). Germline V gene sequence: CDR1 GTSNPN, CDR2 SVGIG (reference sequence). V was clipped by 5 bases and J by 0 bases, with 8 bases between them. The CDR3 sequence is 12 residues long. The CDR3 DNA sequence: TGTGCCTGGTCCGACAGCTCCTACGAGCAGTACTTC. Its translation: CAWSDSSYEQYF.

This clone came up a few times. This rearrangement joins TRBV6-6 to TRBJ2-1; 7 positions match TRBD2. The CDR3 has 15 residues. Germline V gene data show CDR1 as MNHNY and CDR2 as SVGAGI (reference sequence). J was trimmed by 5 bases and V by 7 bases; bases with no gene match: 11. The chain's CDR3 is CASTQGLVPNNEQFF. The CDR3 DNA reads as TGTGCCAGCACCCAAGGACTAGTCCCCAACAATGAGCAGTTCTTC.

This clone was found a few times. V is TRBV27 and J is TRBJ2-7; 7 nucleotides align to TRBD2. CDR3 length: 14 residues. The junction had 4 bases not matched to a gene; V was cut back by 0 bases and J by 5 bases. Germline loops: CDR1 MNHEY, CDR2 SMNVEV (reference sequence). CDR3 sequence reads: CASSLSGLGNEQYF. DNA of the CDR3: TGTGCCAGCAGTTTATCCGGACTAGGGAACGAGCAGTACTTC.

The chain carries TRBV2 and TRBJ2-3; D might be TRBD2 (6 bases). This CDR3 comprises 14 residues. Trimming stripped 8 bases from V and 2 bases from J, with 14 bases between. Germline CDR1 and CDR2: SNHLY and FYNNEI. The CDR3: CASGGWSPTDTQYF. The CDR3 DNA reads as TGTGCCAGCGGGGGGTGGAGCCCCACAGATACGCAGTATTTT.

This chain connects TRBV27 to TRBJ1-1, with TRBD1 as a possible D gene (5 bases). The germline V and J ends were trimmed by 3 bases and 8 bases, with 13 bases remaining between them. There are 13 residues in the CDR3. Germline loops: CDR1 MNHEY, CDR2 SMNVEV (reference sequence). CDR3 DNA: TGTGCCAGCAGTTTTACTCGGGGCAGGGAAGCTTTCTTT. It specifies CASSFTRGREAFF.

The chain is built from TRBV2 and TRBJ1-5; tentatively, D is TRBD1 (6 bases). CDR3 size: 13 residues. Trimming removed 7 bases from V and 7 bases from J, with 14 bases in between. The V gene's germline CDR1 is SNHLY and CDR2 FYNNEI. The CDR3 here is CASTTGPDQPQHF. DNA for the CDR3: TGTGCCAGCACCACAGGGCCGGACCAGCCCCAGCATTTT.

This clone appeared a few times. The chain combines TRBV9 with TRBJ2-2; D gene unclear. CDR1 and CDR2 (germline): SGDLS, YYNGEE. The CDR3 has 13 residues. V was shortened by 3 bases and J by 1 base, with 4 bases between the two germline ends. The DNA for the CDR3 is TGTGCCAGCAGCGCCGAGAACACCGGGGAGCTGTTTTTT. This gives the protein CASSAENTGELFF.